These 28 T cell receptor beta chains originate from one sample sequenced in a study of blood T cell repertoires in COVID-19. Only in-frame clones appear in the TCRdb table, and some are missing; sequencing was by immunoSEQ multiplex PCR. Seen here are around 250,000 clones, approximately 80% observed once, and the top ten hold around 5%. What was sequenced was PBMCs or T cells enriched from blood (not recorded which). The receptors derive from a man aged 35 to 55 who had been exposed to COVID-19.

The chain combines TRBV9 with TRBJ1-6; unclear D gene. Germline values: CDR1 SGDLS, CDR2 YYNGEE. The V end was cut by 2 bases, the J end by 8 bases, with 17 bases between. The CDR3 is 16 residues long. As DNA, the CDR3 is TGTGCCAGCAGCGTGGAGGGTGGATCTGTGGATTCACCCCTCCACTTT. Translating it yields CASSVEGGSVDSPLHF.

In its sample, this clone was seen once. The chain employs TRBV10-1 and TRBJ1-1, with 7 bases identical to TRBD1. The CDR3 loop spans 15 amino acids. Germline CDR1 reads WNHNN; CDR2 reads SYGVQD (reference sequence). Germline trimming cut 3 bases from V and 0 bases from J; bases unmatched to any gene: 4. CDR3 DNA sequence: TGCGCCAGCAGTGAAAGAGGGGGCATGAACACTGAAGCTTTCTTT. This sequence encodes CASSERGGMNTEAFF.

The sample holds a few counts of this clone. V gene TRBV7-8 combines with J gene TRBJ1-2; D gene unclear. Germline-derived CDR1 and CDR2 are SGHVS and FQNEAQ. Trimming removed 5 bases at V and 7 bases at J, with 11 bases between. The CDR3 length is 12 residues. CDR3 coding DNA: TGTGCCAGCAGCCCACCGGAGGTTGGCTACACCTTC. This sequence encodes CASSPPEVGYTF. Full variable domain (rest looked up from reference TRBV7-8 and TRBJ1-2): GAGVSQSPRYKVAKRGQDVALRCDPISGHVSLFWYQQALGQGPEFLTYFQNEAQLDKSGLPSDRFFAERPEGSVSTLKIQRTQQEDSAVYLCASSPPEVGYTFGSGTRLTVV.

This clone was observed a few times. The chain links TRBV5-5 to TRBJ2-5; 8 nucleotides line up with TRBD2. V lost 9 bases and J lost 0; bases outside the gene matches: 7. CDR3 size: 14 residues. Germline CDR1 is SGHKS and CDR2 is YYEKEE (reference sequence). CDR3 in amino acids: CATKLAVDQETQYF. The CDR3 DNA is TGTGCCACCAAACTAGCGGTAGACCAAGAGACCCAGTACTTC.

The chain couples TRBV7-9 to TRBJ2-1; D ambiguous. V was shortened by 3 bases and J by 0 bases, with 9 bases between the two germline ends. This CDR3 spans 15 amino acids. Germline V lookup: CDR1 SEHNR, CDR2 FQNEAQ (reference sequence). CDR3 in DNA: TGTGCCAGCAGCTTCGCAGGCATCTCCTACAATGAGCAGTTCTTC. It is translated as CASSFAGISYNEQFF. The complete variable domain, with remaining parts taken from reference TRBV7-9 and TRBJ2-1, reads DTGVSQNPRHKITKRGQNVTFRCDPISEHNRLYWYRQTLGQGPEFLTYFQNEAQLEKSRLLSDRFSAERPKGSFSTLEIQRTEQGDSAMYLCASSFAGISYNEQFFGPGTRLTVL.

The V gene is TRBV5-1, the J gene TRBJ2-5; 7 bases align to TRBD1. V lost 4 bases, J lost 5 bases, and 11 bases stayed unmatched. CDR1 SGHRS and CDR2 YFSETQ come from the germline V gene. The CDR3 sequence is 15 residues long. The CDR3 DNA reads TGCGCCAGCAGCACCAGACAGGGCTTGCGGGAGACCCAGTACTTC. Protein sequence: CASSTRQGLRETQYF.

The chain is built from TRBV2 and TRBJ1-2; 7 bases fit TRBD1. The CDR3 contains 15 residues. The V gene end was trimmed by 2 bases and the J gene end by 5 bases; junction bases not matched to a gene: 8. Germline values: CDR1 SNHLY, CDR2 FYNNEI. The CDR3 reads CASSEMRDSTYGYTF. In nucleotides, the CDR3 is TGTGCCAGCAGTGAAATGCGGGACAGCACATATGGCTACACCTTC.

This rearrangement joins TRBV30 to TRBJ1-6, with 7 bases that match TRBD1. Germline loops: CDR1 GTSNPN, CDR2 SVGIG (reference sequence). V lost 4 bases and J lost 10; bases outside the gene matches: 7. CDR3 length: 13 residues. CDR3 protein: CAWIRTGGSPLHF. The CDR3, as DNA: TGTGCCTGGATTCGGACAGGTGGCTCACCCCTCCACTTT. The whole variable domain, remainder taken from reference TRBV30 and TRBJ1-6, is SQTIHQWPATLVQPVGSPLSLECTVEGTSNPNLYWYRQAAGRGLQLLFYSVGIGQISSEVPQNLSASRPQDRQFILSSKKLLLSDSGFYLCAWIRTGGSPLHFGNGTRLTVT.

The chain uses TRBV30 and TRBJ2-3; 7 bases agree with TRBD2. The CDR3 consists of 15 residues. After removal of 1 base from V and 3 bases from J, the junction contained 7 bases not matched to a gene. The germline gives CDR1 GTSNPN, CDR2 SVGIG (reference sequence). CDR3 residues: CAWSETSLGTDTQYF. DNA for the CDR3: TGTGCCTGGAGTGAGACTAGCTTGGGGACAGATACGCAGTATTTT.

This chain uses TRBV5-1 with TRBJ2-5; perhaps TRBD2 as D (6 bases). V was trimmed by 0 bases and J by 3 bases, leaving 15 bases between them. The CDR3 is made up of 16 amino acids. Germline loops: CDR1 SGHRS, CDR2 YFSETQ. The CDR3 region is CASSLASGVGEETQYF. CDR3 DNA: TGCGCCAGCAGCTTGGCGTCGGGGGTGGGTGAAGAGACCCAGTACTTC. Based on the CDR3 plus reference TRBV5-1 and TRBJ2-5, the full variable domain is KAGVTQTPRYLIKTRGQQVTLSCSPISGHRSVSWYQQTPGQGLQFLFEYFSETQRNKGNFPGRFSGRQFSNSRSEMNVSTLELGDSALYLCASSLASGVGEETQYFGPGTRLLVL.

The gene calls are TRBV6-2 or TRBV6-3 and TRBJ2-7, with D possibly being TRBD2 (5 bases). Trimming took 2 bases from V and 6 from J, leaving 14 bases between them. This CDR3 region has 14 residues. CDR1 is MNHEY, CDR2 SVGEGT, per germline. The CDR3, as DNA: TGTGCCAGCAGTTACGCCGTCGGGGTTGGCGAGCAGTACTTC. It specifies CASSYAVGVGEQYF.

The CDR3 coding sequence is TGTGCCAGCAGTAGAAATTCGGGAAACACCATATATTTT. Amino acid sequence: CASSRNSGNTIYF. The chain recombines TRBV14 with TRBJ1-3; D not resolved. Germline CDR1 and CDR2: SGHDN and FVKESK. V lost 6 bases, J lost 4 bases, and 10 bases lay in between. The length of the CDR3 is 13 residues.

This clone was counted a few times. This chain joins TRBV2 and TRBJ1-2; weak D call: TRBD1 (5 bases). This CDR3 is built from 14 residues. CDR1 is SNHLY and CDR2 is FYNNEI in the germline V gene. Trimming stripped 10 bases from V and 2 bases from J, with 17 bases between. CDR3 sequence (DNA): TGTGCCAACGACAGTCCAGACATCAACTATGGCTACACCTTC. It is translated as CANDSPDINYGYTF.

This chain joins TRBV5-1 and TRBJ2-1; TRBD2 might be the D (5 bases). Germline V gene sequence: CDR1 SGHRS, CDR2 YFSETQ. V shed 4 bases and J shed 10 bases, with 21 bases lying between them. CDR3 length equals 15 residues. DNA of the CDR3: TGCGCCAGCAGCCAAGGACTCGGGGTAACGTGGGAGCAGTTCTTC. Its translation: CASSQGLGVTWEQFF.

This clone is classed as medium-sized. The chain carries TRBV12-3 or TRBV12-4 and TRBJ2-1, with 8 bases that match TRBD2. The V segment lost 7 bases and the J segment 10 bases; nucleotides outside the gene matches: 6. This CDR3 has 12 residues. The CDR3 DNA follows: TGTGCCAGCACCCGGGAGGGCCACGAGCAGTTCTTC. Translated, it gives CASTREGHEQFF.

The chain combines TRBV3-1 (or the pseudogene TRBV3-2) with TRBJ1-5; D ambiguous. Deletions cut 0 bases from V and 7 bases from J, with 7 bases between. Germline CDR1 and CDR2: LGHDT and YNNKEL (reference sequence). CDR3 length: 13 residues. The CDR3 sequence: CASSQDVSQPQHF. For the CDR3, the DNA is TGTGCCAGCAGCCAAGATGTTTCACAGCCCCAGCATTTT.

V gene TRBV19 combines with J gene TRBJ2-2, with D maybe TRBD1 (6 bases). Deletions cut 7 bases from V and 0 bases from J, with 12 bases between. The length of the CDR3 is 15 residues. CDR1 is LNHDA and CDR2 is SQIVND in the germline V gene (reference sequence). CDR3 sequence reads: CASNLDSPNTGELFF. The CDR3 region has the DNA TGTGCCAGTAACCTGGACAGCCCGAACACCGGGGAGCTGTTTTTT.

This rearrangement joins TRBV5-1 to TRBJ1-4; 10 bases are a match to TRBD1. The trim removed 1 base at V and 1 base at J, leaving 4 bases unmatched. Germline assignment: CDR1 SGHRS and CDR2 YFSETQ. This CDR3 is 17 amino acids long. CDR3 protein: CASSLWGQGKTNEKLFF. DNA for the CDR3: TGCGCCAGCAGCTTGTGGGGACAGGGGAAAACTAATGAAAAACTGTTTTTT.

The V call is TRBV3-1 (or the pseudogene TRBV3-2), the J call TRBJ2-2, with D tentatively TRBD1 (6 bases). The germline V gene has CDR1 LGHDT and CDR2 YNNKEL (reference sequence). V was pared by 6 bases and J by 6 bases, with 17 bases between. The CDR3 spans 15 residues. In nucleotides, the CDR3 is TGTGCCAGCAGACAGGGACAAAGGTTGCCCGGGGAGCTGTTTTTT. Its translation is CASRQGQRLPGELFF.

The chain has TRBV5-8 and TRBJ1-4, with a possible D match to TRBD1 (6 bases). From germline, CDR1 is SGHTS and CDR2 YDEGEE. There are 14 residues in the CDR3. Trimming pared 3 bases from V and 6 bases from J, leaving 12 bases between. For the CDR3, the DNA is TGTGCCAGCAGCTCGGACAGCTTGGATGAAAAACTGTTTTTT. Protein: CASSSDSLDEKLFF.

The chain carries TRBV27 and TRBJ2-3; unclear D gene. The V end lost 6 bases, the J end lost 7 bases, and 11 bases lay between the germline ends. Per germline, CDR1 MNHEY and CDR2 SMNVEV (reference sequence). This CDR3 has 12 amino acids. CDR3 sequence: CASRPRSNTQYF. The DNA for the CDR3 is TGTGCCAGCAGGCCTCGGAGTAATACGCAGTATTTT.

The CDR3 loop is CASSPRLAVNTGELFF. The CDR3 nucleotides are TGTGCCAGCAGCCCTCGACTAGCGGTAAACACCGGGGAGCTGTTTTTT. This rearrangement joins TRBV4-2 to TRBJ2-2, with 9 bases identical to TRBD2. CDR1 is LGHNA and CDR2 is YNFKEQ in the germline V gene. The CDR3 has 16 residues. V was pared by 4 bases and J by 2 bases, with 5 bases of the junction left unmatched.

The V call is TRBV6-5, the J call TRBJ2-3, with D uncertain. The CDR3 consists of 13 residues. Germline CDR1 MNHEY, CDR2 SVGAGI. Trimming pared 6 bases from V and 4 bases from J, leaving 11 bases between. The CDR3 nucleotides are TGTGCCAGCAGCTCGACTGTTTCAGATACGCAGTATTTT. Translation gives CASSSTVSDTQYF.

This clone was counted once. This rearrangement joins TRBV30 to TRBJ2-3, with TRBD2 identical over 9 bases. Trimming cost V 3 bases and J 6 bases; bases outside gene matches: 10. Germline CDR1 reads GTSNPN; CDR2 reads SVGIG (reference sequence). This CDR3 is 15 amino acids long. CDR3 coding DNA: TGTGCCTGGAGCCACACCCTAGCGGGGTACGATACGCAGTATTTT. Its translation is CAWSHTLAGYDTQYF.

This sequence joins TRBV5-1 and TRBJ2-1, with D possibly TRBD1 on 6 matching bases. The CDR3 spans 12 residues. CDR1 is SGHRS and CDR2 is YFSETQ in the germline V gene. V gave up 4 bases and J gave up 7 bases, with 9 bases separating them. CDR3 coding DNA: TGCGCCAGCAGCATACAGGGTAATGAGCAGTTCTTC. It yields the protein CASSIQGNEQFF.

This clone was counted once. The chain recombines TRBV5-6 with TRBJ2-1; no clear D. The CDR3 covers 11 residues. CDR1 is SGHDT, CDR2 YYEEEE, per germline. The V end lost 3 bases, the J end lost 8 bases, and 6 bases lay between the germline ends. CDR3 protein: CASSSYHEQFF. In DNA, the CDR3 is TGTGCCAGCAGCTCCTATCATGAGCAGTTCTTC.

V and J are TRBV6-6 and TRBJ2-2, with TRBD2 identical over 11 bases. This CDR3 is built from 15 residues. Germline V CDR1 and CDR2: MNHNY, SVGAGI (reference sequence). Unmatched junction bases numbered 7, after V lost 6 bases and J lost 7 bases. The CDR3 DNA reads TGTGCCAGCAGGTATAGCGGGAGGGCCGGCGGGGAGCTGTTTTTT. Its translation: CASRYSGRAGGELFF.

This chain connects TRBV12-3 or TRBV12-4 to TRBJ1-6; D is ambiguous. The CDR3 sequence is 12 residues long. Between the trimmed V and J ends, which lost 4 bases and 7 bases, there was a span of 5 bases. CDR3 nucleotide sequence: TGTGCCAGCAGTTGGAGCAATTCACCCCTCCACTTT. Its translation is CASSWSNSPLHF.